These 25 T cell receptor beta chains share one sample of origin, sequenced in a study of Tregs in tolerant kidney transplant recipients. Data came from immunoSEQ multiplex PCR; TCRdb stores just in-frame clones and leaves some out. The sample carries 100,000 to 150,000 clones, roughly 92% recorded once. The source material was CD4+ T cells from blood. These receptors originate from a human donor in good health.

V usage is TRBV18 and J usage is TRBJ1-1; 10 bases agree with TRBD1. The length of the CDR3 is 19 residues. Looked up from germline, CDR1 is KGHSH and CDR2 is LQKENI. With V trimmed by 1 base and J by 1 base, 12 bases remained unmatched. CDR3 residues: CASSPLPTRDRGRNTEAFF. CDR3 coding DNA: TGTGCCAGCTCACCACTTCCTACCCGGGACAGGGGACGGAACACTGAAGCTTTCTTT.

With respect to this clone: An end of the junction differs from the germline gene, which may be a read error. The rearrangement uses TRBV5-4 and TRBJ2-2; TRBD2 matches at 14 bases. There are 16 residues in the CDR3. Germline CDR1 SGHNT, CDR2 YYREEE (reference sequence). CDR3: CASSSGTSGRVGGLFF. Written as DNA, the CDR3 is TGTGCCAGCAGCTCAGGGACTAGCGGGAGAGTCGGGGGGCTGTTTTTT.

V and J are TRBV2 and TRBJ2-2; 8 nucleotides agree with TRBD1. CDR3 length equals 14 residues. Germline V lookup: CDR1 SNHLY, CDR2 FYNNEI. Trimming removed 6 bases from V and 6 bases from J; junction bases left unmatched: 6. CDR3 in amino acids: CASRTQTGAGELFF. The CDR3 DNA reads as TGTGCCAGCAGGACTCAGACAGGGGCCGGGGAGCTGTTTTTT.

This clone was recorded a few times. The DNA of the CDR3 is TGTGCCAGCAGCTTAAAGGGGACCAATGAGCAGTTCTTC. Its translation is CASSLKGTNEQFF. The chain has TRBV7-8 and TRBJ2-1; D is tentatively TRBD1 or TRBD2 (5 bases each). Germline V gives CDR1 SGHVS, CDR2 FQNEAQ. The CDR3 is 13 residues long. Trimming took off 2 bases at V and 6 bases at J, with 8 bases between the two ends.

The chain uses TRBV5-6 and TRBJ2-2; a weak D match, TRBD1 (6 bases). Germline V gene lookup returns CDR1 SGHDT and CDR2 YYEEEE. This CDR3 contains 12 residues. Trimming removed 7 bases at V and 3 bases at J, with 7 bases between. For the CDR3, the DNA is TGTGCCAGCGGGGGCGACACCGGGGAGCTGTTTTTT. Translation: CASGGDTGELFF.

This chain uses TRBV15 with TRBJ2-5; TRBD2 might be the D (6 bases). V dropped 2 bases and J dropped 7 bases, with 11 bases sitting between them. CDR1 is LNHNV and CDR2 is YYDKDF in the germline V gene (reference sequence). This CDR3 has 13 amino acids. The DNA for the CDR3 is TGTGCCACCAGCAGAACGGGACTGCGGACCCAGTACTTC. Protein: CATSRTGLRTQYF. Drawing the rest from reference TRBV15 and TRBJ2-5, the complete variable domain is DAMVIQNPRYQVTQFGKPVTLSCSQTLNHNVMYWYQQKSSQAPKLLFHYYDKDFNNEADTPDNFQSRRPNTSFCFLDIRSPGLGDTAMYLCATSRTGLRTQYFGPGTRLLVL.

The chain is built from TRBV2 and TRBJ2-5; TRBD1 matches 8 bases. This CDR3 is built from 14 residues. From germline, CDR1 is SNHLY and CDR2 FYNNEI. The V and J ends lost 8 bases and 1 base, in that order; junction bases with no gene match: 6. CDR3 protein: CASRDRLSQETQYF. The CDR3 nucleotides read TGTGCCAGCCGGGACAGGCTCAGCCAAGAGACCCAGTACTTC. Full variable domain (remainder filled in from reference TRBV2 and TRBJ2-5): EPEVTQTPSHQVTQMGQEVILRCVPISNHLYFYWYRQILGQKVEFLVSFYNNEISEKSEIFDDQFSVERPDGSNFTLKIRSTKLEDSAMYFCASRDRLSQETQYFGPGTRLLVL.

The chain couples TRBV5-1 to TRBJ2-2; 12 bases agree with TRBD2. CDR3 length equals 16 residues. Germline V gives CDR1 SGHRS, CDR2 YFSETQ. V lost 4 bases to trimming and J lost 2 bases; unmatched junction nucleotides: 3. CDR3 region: CASSETSGGNTGELFF. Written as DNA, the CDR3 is TGCGCCAGCAGCGAGACTAGCGGGGGAAACACCGGGGAGCTGTTTTTT.

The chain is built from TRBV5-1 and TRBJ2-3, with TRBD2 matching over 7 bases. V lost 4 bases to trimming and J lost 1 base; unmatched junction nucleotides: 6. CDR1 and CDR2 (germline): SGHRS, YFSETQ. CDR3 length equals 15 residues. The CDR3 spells CASSLGREGTDTQYF. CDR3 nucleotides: TGCGCCAGCAGCCTGGGCCGGGAGGGCACAGATACGCAGTATTTT.

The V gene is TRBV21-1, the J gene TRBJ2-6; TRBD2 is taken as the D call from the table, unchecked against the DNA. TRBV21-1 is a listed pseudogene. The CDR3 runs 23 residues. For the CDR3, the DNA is TGTGCCAGCAGCAAAAGAGGAAGTAGGCTAGCGGGGGGGGCCCCGAGTGGGGCCAACGTCCTGACTTTC. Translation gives CASSKRGSRLAGGAPSGANVLTF.

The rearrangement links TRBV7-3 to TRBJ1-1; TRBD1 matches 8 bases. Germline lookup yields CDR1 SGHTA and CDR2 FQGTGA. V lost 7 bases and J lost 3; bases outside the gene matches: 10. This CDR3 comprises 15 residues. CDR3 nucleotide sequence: TGTGCCAGCAACAAGATGTACAGGGGGGACACTGAAGCTTTCTTT. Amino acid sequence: CASNKMYRGDTEAFF.

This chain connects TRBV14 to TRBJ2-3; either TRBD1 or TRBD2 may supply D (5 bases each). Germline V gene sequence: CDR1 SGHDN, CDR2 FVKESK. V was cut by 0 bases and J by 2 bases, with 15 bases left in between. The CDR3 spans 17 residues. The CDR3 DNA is TGTGCCAGCAGCCAAGATAATCGGGGACGTACCACAGATACGCAGTATTTT. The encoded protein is CASSQDNRGRTTDTQYF.

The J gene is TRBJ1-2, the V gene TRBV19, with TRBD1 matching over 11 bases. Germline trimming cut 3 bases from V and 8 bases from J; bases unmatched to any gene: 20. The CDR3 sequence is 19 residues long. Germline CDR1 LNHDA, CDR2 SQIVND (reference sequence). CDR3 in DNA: TGTGCCAGTAGTATCCGGCGGAGGACAGGGGGCATCCAACCTTGGGGCTACACCTTC. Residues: CASSIRRRTGGIQPWGYTF. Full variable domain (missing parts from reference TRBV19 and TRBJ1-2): DGGITQSPKYLFRKEGQNVTLSCEQNLNHDAMYWYRQDPGQGLRLIYYSQIVNDFQKGDIAEGYSVSREKKESFPLTVTSAQKNPTAFYLCASSIRRRTGGIQPWGYTFGSGTRLTVV.

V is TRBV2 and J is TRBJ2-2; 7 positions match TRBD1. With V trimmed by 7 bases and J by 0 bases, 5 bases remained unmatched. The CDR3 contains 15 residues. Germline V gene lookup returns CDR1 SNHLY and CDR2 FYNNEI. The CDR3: CASNPGQANTGELFF. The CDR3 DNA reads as TGTGCCAGCAATCCCGGACAGGCGAACACCGGGGAGCTGTTTTTT.

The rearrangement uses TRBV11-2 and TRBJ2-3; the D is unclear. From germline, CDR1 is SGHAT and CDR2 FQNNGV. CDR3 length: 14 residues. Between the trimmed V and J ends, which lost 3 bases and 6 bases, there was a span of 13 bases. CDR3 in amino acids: CASSFLLTRDTQYF. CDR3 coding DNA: TGTGCCAGCAGCTTCCTACTTACCAGGGATACGCAGTATTTT.

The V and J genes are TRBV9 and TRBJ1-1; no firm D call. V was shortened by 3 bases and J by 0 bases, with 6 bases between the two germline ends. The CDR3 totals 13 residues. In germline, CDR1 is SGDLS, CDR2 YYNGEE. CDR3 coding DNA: TGTGCCAGCAGCGGGACCGTGAACACTGAAGCTTTCTTT. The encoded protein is CASSGTVNTEAFF. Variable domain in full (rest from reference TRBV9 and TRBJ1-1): DSGVTQTPKHLITATGQRVTLRCSPRSGDLSVYWYQQSLDQGLQFLIQYYNGEERAKGNILERFSAQQFPDLHSELNLSSLELGDSALYFCASSGTVNTEAFFGQGTRLTVV.

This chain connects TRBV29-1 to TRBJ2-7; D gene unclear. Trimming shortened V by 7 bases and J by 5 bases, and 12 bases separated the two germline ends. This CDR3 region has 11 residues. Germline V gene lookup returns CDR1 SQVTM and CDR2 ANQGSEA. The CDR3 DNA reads TGCAGCGGTGCCTCTCAGAACGAGCAGTACTTC. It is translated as CSGASQNEQYF.

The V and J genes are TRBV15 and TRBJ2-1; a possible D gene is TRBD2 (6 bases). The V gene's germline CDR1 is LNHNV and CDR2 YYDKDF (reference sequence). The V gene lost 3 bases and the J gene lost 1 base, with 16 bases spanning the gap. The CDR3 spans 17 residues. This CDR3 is CATSRRGRATSYNEQFF. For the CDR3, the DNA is TGTGCCACCAGCAGGCGGGGACGCGCGACGTCCTACAATGAGCAGTTCTTC.

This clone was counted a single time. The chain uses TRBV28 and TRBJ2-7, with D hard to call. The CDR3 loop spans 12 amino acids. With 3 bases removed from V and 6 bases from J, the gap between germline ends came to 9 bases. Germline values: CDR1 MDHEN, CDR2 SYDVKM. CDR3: CASSLNSREQYF. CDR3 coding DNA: TGTGCCAGCAGTTTGAACAGTCGCGAGCAGTACTTC.

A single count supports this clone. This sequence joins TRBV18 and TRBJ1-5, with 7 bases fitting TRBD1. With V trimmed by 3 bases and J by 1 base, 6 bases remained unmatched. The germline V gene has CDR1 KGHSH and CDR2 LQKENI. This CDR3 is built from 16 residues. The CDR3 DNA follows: TGTGCCAGCTCACCCCCAGGGGGGAGAAGCAATCAGCCCCAGCATTTT. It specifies CASSPPGGRSNQPQHF.

The CDR3 coding sequence is TGTGCCAGCAGCCCTGACTCGCGGGGCTACGAGCAGTACTTC. Translated, it gives CASSPDSRGYEQYF. The chain combines TRBV5-4 with TRBJ2-7; weak D call: TRBD2 (6 bases). Germline lookup yields CDR1 SGHNT and CDR2 YYREEE (reference sequence). The CDR3 covers 14 residues. The ends were cut back, 4 bases at V and 3 bases at J, with 14 bases in the middle.

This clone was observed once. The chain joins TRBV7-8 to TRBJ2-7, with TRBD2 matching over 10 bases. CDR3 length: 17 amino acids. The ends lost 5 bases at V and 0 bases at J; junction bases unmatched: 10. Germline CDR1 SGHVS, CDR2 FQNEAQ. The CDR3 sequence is CASSPRGAGGASYEQYF. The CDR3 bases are TGTGCCAGCAGCCCCCGTGGAGCGGGAGGGGCCTCCTACGAGCAGTACTTC.

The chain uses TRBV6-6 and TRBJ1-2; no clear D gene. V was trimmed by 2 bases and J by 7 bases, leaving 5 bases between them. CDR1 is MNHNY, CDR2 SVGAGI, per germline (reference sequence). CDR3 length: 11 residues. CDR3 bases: TGTGCCAGCAGTTACCTGATTGGCTACACCTTC. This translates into CASSYLIGYTF.

The chain's CDR3 is CATSTRLSNEKLFF. The CDR3 coding sequence is TGTGCCACCAGCACCAGACTCTCTAATGAAAAACTGTTTTTT. The chain links TRBV15 to TRBJ1-4; D not certain. The CDR3 spans 14 residues. Per germline, CDR1 LNHNV and CDR2 YYDKDF (reference sequence). The germline V and J ends were trimmed by 4 bases and 3 bases, with 9 bases remaining between them.

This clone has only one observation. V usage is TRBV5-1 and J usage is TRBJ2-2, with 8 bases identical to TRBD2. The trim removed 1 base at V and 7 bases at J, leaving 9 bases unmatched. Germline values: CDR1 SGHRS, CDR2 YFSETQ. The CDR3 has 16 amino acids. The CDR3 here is CASSLNSGDSGGELFF. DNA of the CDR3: TGCGCCAGCAGCTTGAATAGCGGGGACTCCGGCGGGGAGCTGTTTTTT.